This entry is about one TCR beta chain. Its target is not known. These data come from a study of shared clonotypes between healthy human individuals. The CDR3 contains 13 residues. CDR1 and CDR2 (germline): LGHNT, FRNRAP. The V and J ends lost 1 base and 7 bases respectively, with 10 bases between them. The method was immunoSEQ multiplex PCR; TCRdb's version includes in-frame clones alone and lacks a portion of them. The profile shows about 2.4 million clones, 80% to 95% of them singletons. Study results and caveats: Naive subsets usually exceeded memory subsets in estimated richness. Only blood was sampled; tissue repertoires likely differ.

The receptor comes from a man younger than 35 in good health. Some clones in this sample may be carry-over from other donors' samples. V and J are TRBV12-5 and TRBJ2-5; no clear D. Sample: naive CD4+ T cells from PBMCs. Subset of the sample: CD45RA+ positively selected. In DNA, the CDR3 is TGTGCTAGTGGTTTGGCCCTATGGGGGACCCAGTACTTC. Translated: CASGLALWGTQYF.